This TCR beta chain was recorded in a study of STAT3 mutations in large granular lymphocyte leukemia. Whole-study context: Among longitudinally sequenced T-LGLL patients, roughly half had canonical activating STAT3 mutations detected. Roughly 37% of treated T-LGLL patients showed hematologic response to immunosuppression. Study findings and constraints: At least one immunodominant TCR beta clonotype appeared in every T-cell large granular lymphocyte leukemia patient. TCR clonotype switching after therapy occurred in about 30% of the 18 patients.

TCRbeta libraries averaged around 37,000 productive templates per sample. Data came from immunoSEQ multiplex PCR; TCRdb stores just in-frame clones and leaves some out. The data contain about 9,300 clones, 85% to 90% of them singletons. CDR1 is MNHNY and CDR2 is SVGAGI in the germline V gene (reference sequence). CDR3 length equals 13 residues. V lost 2 bases to trimming and J lost 7 bases, with 11 bases between them. Concerning this clone: Its antigen is not identified.

The receptor's source is a man at least 80 years old with T-cell large granular lymphocyte leukemia. Some clones in this sample may be carry-over from other donors' samples. This rearrangement joins TRBV6-6 to TRBJ1-2; a weak D match, TRBD1 (5 bases). Sequencing was done on a sample of peripheral blood mononuclear cells. The DNA of the CDR3 is TGTGCCAGCAGTTACGTGGGAGGGGTTGGCTACACCTTC. This sequence encodes CASSYVGGVGYTF.